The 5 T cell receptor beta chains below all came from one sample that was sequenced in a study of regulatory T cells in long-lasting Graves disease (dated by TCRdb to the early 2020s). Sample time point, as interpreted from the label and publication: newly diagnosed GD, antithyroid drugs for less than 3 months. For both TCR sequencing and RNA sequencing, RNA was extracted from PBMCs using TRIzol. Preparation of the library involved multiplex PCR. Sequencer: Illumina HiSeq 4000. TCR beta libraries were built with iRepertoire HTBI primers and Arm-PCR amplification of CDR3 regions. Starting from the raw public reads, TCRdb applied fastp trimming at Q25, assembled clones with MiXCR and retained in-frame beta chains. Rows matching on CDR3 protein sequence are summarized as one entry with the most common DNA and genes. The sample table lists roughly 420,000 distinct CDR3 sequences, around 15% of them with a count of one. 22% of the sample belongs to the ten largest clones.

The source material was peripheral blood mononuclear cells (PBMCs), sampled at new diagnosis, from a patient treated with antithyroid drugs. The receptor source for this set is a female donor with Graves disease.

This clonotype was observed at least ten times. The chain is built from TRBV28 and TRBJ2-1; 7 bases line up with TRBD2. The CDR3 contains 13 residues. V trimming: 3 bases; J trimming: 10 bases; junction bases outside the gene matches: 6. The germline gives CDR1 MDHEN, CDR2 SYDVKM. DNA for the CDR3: TGTGCCAGCAGTTTTTGGGCCGGGGGGGAGCAGTTCTTC. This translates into CASSFWAGGEQFF.

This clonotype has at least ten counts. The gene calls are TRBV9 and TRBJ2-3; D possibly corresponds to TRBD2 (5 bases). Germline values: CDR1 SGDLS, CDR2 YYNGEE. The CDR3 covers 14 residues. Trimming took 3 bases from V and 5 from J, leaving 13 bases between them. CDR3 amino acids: CASSEDERIDTQYF. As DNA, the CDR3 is TGTGCCAGCAGCGAGGACGAGCGGATAGATACGCAGTATTTT.

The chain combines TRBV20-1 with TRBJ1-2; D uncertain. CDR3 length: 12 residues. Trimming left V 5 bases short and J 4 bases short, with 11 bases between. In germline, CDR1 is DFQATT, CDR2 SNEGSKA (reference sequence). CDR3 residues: CSAPDTIYGYTF. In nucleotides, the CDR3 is TGCAGTGCTCCCGATACCATCTATGGCTACACCTTC.

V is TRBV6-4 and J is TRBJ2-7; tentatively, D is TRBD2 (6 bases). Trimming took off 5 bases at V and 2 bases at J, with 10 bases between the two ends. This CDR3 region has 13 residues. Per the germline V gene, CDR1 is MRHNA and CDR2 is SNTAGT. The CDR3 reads CASSRLGTYEQYF. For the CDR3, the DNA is TGTGCCAGCAGTCGACTAGGTACCTACGAGCAGTACTTC.

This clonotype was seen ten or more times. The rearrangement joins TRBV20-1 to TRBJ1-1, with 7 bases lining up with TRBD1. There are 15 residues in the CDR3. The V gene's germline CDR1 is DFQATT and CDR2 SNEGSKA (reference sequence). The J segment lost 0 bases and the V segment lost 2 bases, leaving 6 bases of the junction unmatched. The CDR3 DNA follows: TGCAGTGCTAGAACACAGGGGTCGGTGAACACTGAAGCTTTCTTT. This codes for CSARTQGSVNTEAFF.